This T cell receptor (beta chain) was observed in a study of OX40 agonist ivuxolimab in advanced cancers. Notes on the research overall: Ivuxolimab, which targeted the costimulatory receptor OX40 (CD134), was an agonistic, fully human IgG2 monoclonal antibody. Intravenous ivuxolimab was administered to patients every 2 weeks at six dose levels: 0.01, 0.1, 0.3, 1.5, 3 and 10 mg/kg. Of the 50 to 55 patients in dose escalation, around 19 had hepatocellular carcinoma, roughly 15 had melanoma, 9 had renal cell carcinoma and 9 had head and neck cancer. A male proportion of 75% to 85% and a mean age of around 60 years, ranging from 23 to 79, were recorded for the dose-escalation cohort. Prior anti-PD-1, anti-PD-L1 or anti-CTLA-4 therapy was permitted, and checkpoint inhibitors had been received by under 50% of dose-escalation patients. Partial responses were achieved by three dose-escalation patients, of whom one had hepatocellular carcinoma and two had cutaneous melanoma. Peripheral TCRbeta sequencing was intended to test whether TCR sequence diversity was altered and clonal T-cell expansion was caused by ivuxolimab. The paper describes the monotherapy dose-escalation part (N = 52 patients) of the phase I trial of ivuxolimab.

The full study reports these points: In the 0.1-3.0 mg/kg groups, partial responders were among the patients with the lowest normalized peripheral clonal expansion, particularly in CD8+ T cells. Low levels of normalized T-cell clonal expansion were also shown by some nonresponding patients. The antigen specificity of the clonally expanded peripheral T cells was not determined. After ivuxolimab, more expanded clones were found on average in CD8+ T cells than in CD4+ T cells. At doses from 0.1 to 3.0 mg/kg, clonal expansion was seen in both CD4+ and CD8+ blood T cells between baseline and week 6.

Genomic DNA was extracted from sorted cells for sequencing of the TCRbeta CDR3 region. The immunoSEQ Assay was used to sequence the TCRbeta CDR3 regions. The table was pulled from immuneACCESS by TCRdb, which kept in-frame rearrangements only. Such tables lose some clones; where checked, under half of the loss comes from unresolved V genes, and the rest has no known cause. This sample has nearly 80,000 clones in its table, and 90% of those were observed once. 0.3% to 0.4% of the sample lies in the top ten. The trial excluded patients who had a history of autoimmune disease or were on systemic immunosuppression. Peripheral blood for TCR sequencing was collected from all dose cohorts at baseline, on cycle 4 day 1, and on cycle 7 day 1. The samples were taken from a phase I, first-in-human, multicenter, open-label dose-escalation trial of ivuxolimab. The trial enrolled adults with locally advanced or metastatic head and neck squamous cell, hepatocellular, melanoma or renal cell carcinoma. CD4+ and CD8+ T cells were sorted separately from peripheral blood before TCR sequencing.

The CDR3 contains 13 residues, cysteine and phenylalanine counted. Kept here is only the CDR3 DNA, which spans 39 bases and is read in frame from base 1. V gives up 0 bases and J gives up 5 bases, and the segment between their germline ends measures 6 bases. From a lookup of the germline V gene, CDR1 and CDR2 are SGHTS and YDEGEE. In this sample, this clone turned up a few times. The specificity of this receptor is unknown. There are no base qualities to consult, and no much larger clone falls within one base. The chain uses TRBV5-8 and TRBJ1-5, with no confident D gene call. The sample here was CD4+ or CD8+ T cells sorted from blood, taken in a trial of the OX40 agonist ivuxolimab. This clonotype was sampled from an adult with an advanced solid tumor such as melanoma, head and neck, liver or kidney cancer. The CDR3 loop reads CASSLAGDQPQHF. DNA sequence: TGTGCCAGCAGCTTGGCGGGTGATCAGCCCCAGCATTTT.